This paragraph reports one TCR beta chain. Its antigen remains unknown. The V end lost 3 bases, the J end lost 7 bases, and 10 bases lay between the germline ends. Germline V gene lookup returns CDR1 LNHDA and CDR2 SQIVND (reference sequence). The CDR3 spans 13 residues. These data belong to a study of cytomegalovirus exposure and HLA in healthy donors. Study-level information: Within the Caucasian-associated ancestry cluster were approximately 77% of the roughly 360 genotyped donors. Whole-study results and caveats: It was reportedly the case that the classifier diagnosed cytomegalovirus status with high specificity and sensitivity.

This PCR relied on a set of 60 Vbeta primers and 13 Jbeta primers. Assay: immunoSEQ multiplex PCR; the TCRdb copy retains only in-frame clones and omits some. The sample holds 150,000 to 180,000 clones, 70% to 85% seen once. This TCR was recovered from a man aged 25-40 years in good health and CMV-seronegative. Material for sequencing was PBMCs. This chain connects TRBV19 to TRBJ2-1; D possibly corresponds to TRBD2 (7 bases). The CDR3 loop is CASSMGGRNEQFF. In DNA form, the CDR3 reads TGTGCCAGTAGTATGGGGGGGCGAAATGAGCAGTTCTTC.